Sequencing of this TCR beta chain was carried out in a study of a mutant IDH1 vaccine in newly diagnosed glioma. For the study at large: Mean patient age was around 40 years; approximately 62% were male and approximately 40% female. V12 corresponded to week 35 and V13 to week 47.

Profiling relied on immunoSEQ multiplex PCR, and the TCRdb table lists in-frame clones only, not all of them. The table includes approximately 60,000 clones, roughly 71% detected once. The time point denotes: week 35, safety follow-up. Doses consisted of 300 ug of mutant IDH1 20-mer peptide each, paired with topical imiquimod. Concerning this clone: The antigen is undetermined.

Germline CDR1 and CDR2: SNHLY and FYNNEI. V gave up 5 bases and J gave up 5 bases; unmatched junction bases: 10. The CDR3 consists of 16 residues. This sequence joins TRBV2 and TRBJ2-2; 8 positions agree with TRBD1. The sequence derives from a man aged 50 to 60 with glioma. The specimen comprised PBMCs, sampled from a glioma patient whose treatment included an IDH1 peptide vaccine. CDR3 residues: CASSLFRDRRTGELFF. CDR3 nucleotide sequence: TGTGCCAGCAGTCTTTTCCGGGACAGGAGAACCGGGGAGCTGTTTTTT.